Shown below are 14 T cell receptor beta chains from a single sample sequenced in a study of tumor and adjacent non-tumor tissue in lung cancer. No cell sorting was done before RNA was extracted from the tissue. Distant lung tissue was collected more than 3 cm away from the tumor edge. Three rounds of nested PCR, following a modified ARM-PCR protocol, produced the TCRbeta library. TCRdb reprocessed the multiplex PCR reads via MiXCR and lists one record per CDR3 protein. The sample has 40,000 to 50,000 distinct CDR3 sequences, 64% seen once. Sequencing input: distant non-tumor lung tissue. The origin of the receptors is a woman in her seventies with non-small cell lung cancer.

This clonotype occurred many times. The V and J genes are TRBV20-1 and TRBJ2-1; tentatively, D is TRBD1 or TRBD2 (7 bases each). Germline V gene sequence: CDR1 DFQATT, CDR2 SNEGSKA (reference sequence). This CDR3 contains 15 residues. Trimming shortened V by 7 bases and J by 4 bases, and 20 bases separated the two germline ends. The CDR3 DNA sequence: TGCAGTGGCCCGGGACGTCAGGGGGGGTACAATGAGCAGTTCTTC. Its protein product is CSGPGRQGGYNEQFF.

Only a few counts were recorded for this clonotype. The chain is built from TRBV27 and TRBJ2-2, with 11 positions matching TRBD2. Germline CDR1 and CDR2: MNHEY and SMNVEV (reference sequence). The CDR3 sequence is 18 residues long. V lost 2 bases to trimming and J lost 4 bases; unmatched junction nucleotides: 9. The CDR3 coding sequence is TGTGCCAGCAGTTTACGCGGAGGACTAGCGGGTGGCACCGGGGAGCTGTTTTTT. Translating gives CASSLRGGLAGGTGELFF.

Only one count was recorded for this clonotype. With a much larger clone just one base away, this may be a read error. In DNA form, the CDR3 reads TGTGCCAGTCGGGGGGAGGACAGGGGATTAAATCGGCCCGAGCATTTT. Encoded protein: CASRGEDRGLNRPEHF. The rearrangement uses TRBV6-1 and TRBJ1-5; 9 bases agree with TRBD1. The V gene's germline CDR1 is MNHNS and CDR2 SASEGT. The CDR3 contains 16 residues.

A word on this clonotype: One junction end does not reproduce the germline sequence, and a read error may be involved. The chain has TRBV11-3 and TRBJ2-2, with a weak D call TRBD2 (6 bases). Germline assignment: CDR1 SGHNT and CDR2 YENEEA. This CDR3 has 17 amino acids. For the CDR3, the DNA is TGTGCCAGCGACCCCCATCAATCGACATCGAACACCGGGGGGCTGTTTTTT. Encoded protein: CASDPHQSTSNTGGLFF.

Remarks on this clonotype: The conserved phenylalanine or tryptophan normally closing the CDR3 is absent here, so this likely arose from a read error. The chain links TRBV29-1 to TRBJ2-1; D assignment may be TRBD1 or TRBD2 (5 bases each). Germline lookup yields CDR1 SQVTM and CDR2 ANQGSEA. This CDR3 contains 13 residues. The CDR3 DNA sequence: TGTAGCGTAAAACGGCAGGGCATAAATGACCAGTTCTCC. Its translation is CSVKRQGINDQFS.

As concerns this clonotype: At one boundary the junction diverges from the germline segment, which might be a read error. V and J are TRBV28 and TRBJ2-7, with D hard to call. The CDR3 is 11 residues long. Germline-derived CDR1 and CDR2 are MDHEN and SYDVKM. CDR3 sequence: CANSFRDEQYF. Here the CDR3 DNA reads TGTGCCAACAGTTTCCGTGACGAGCAGTACTTC.

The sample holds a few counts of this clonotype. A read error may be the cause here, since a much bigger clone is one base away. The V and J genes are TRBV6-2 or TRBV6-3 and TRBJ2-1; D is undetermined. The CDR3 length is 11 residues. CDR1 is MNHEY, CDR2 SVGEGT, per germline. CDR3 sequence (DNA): TGTGCCAGCAGTTACATCAATGAGCAGTTATTC. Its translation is CASSYINEQLF.

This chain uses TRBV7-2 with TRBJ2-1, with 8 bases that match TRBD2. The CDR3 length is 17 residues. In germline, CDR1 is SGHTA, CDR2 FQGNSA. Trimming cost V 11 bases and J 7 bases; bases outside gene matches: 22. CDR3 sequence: CAGGDSGKGPYNNEQFF. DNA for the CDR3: TGTGCCGGCGGAGATAGCGGGAAGGGCCCCTACAATAATGAGCAGTTCTTC.

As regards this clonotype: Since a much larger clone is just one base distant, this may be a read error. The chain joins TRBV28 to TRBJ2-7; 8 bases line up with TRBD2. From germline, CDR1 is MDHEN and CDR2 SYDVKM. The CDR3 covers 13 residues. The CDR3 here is CTSITGGLYEQYF. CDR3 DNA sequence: TGTACCAGCATAACGGGAGGGCTCTACGAGCAGTACTTC. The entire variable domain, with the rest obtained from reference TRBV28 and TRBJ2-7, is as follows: DVKVTQSSRYLVKRTGEKVFLECVQDMDHENMFWYRQDPGLGLRLIYFSYDVKMKEKGDIPEGYSVSREKKERFSLILESASTNQTSMYLCTSITGGLYEQYFGPGTRLTVT.

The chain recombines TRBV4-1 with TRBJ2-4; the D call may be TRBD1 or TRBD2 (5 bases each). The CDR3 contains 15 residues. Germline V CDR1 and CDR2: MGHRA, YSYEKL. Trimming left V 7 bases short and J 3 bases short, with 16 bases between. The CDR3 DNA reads TGCGCCAGCAATCAGGGACCAAGCGTCAAAAACATTCAGTACTTC. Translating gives CASNQGPSVKNIQYF.

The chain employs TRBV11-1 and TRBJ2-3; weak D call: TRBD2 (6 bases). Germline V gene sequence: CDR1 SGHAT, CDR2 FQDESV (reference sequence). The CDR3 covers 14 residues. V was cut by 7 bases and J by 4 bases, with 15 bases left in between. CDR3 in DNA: TGTGCCAGCAACTTGGACTGGGGGGCAGATACGCAGTATTTT. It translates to CASNLDWGADTQYF.

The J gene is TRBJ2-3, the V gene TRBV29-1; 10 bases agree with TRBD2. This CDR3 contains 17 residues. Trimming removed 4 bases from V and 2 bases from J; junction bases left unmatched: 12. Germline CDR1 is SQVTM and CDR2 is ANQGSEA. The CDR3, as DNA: TGCAGCGTTGTAGGAGCGGGAGGGACTGGGATCACAGATACGCAGTATTTT. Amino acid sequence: CSVVGAGGTGITDTQYF.

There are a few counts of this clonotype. CDR3 nucleotides: TGTGCCAGCACCGGGACGGGTTACAATGAGCAGTTCTTC. It yields the protein CASTGTGYNEQFF. This rearrangement joins TRBV7-9 to TRBJ2-1; D may be TRBD1 or TRBD2 (5 bases each). The CDR3 runs to 13 residues. V lost 7 bases, J lost 4 bases, and 11 bases lay in between. The germline CDR1 and CDR2 sequences are SEHNR and FQNEAQ (reference sequence).

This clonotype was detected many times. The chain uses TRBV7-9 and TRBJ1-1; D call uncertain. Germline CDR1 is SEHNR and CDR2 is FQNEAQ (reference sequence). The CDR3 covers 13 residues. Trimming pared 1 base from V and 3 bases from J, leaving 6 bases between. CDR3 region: CASSLVADTEAFF. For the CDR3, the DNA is TGTGCCAGCAGCTTAGTGGCGGACACTGAAGCTTTCTTT.